What follows is one T cell receptor (beta chain) and its context. The sample is drawn from a study of blood T cell repertoires in COVID-19. Per the original data handling: Amplification of reference gene primers was used by the study to estimate nucleated cell counts. Sequencing used immunoSEQ multiplex PCR; TCRdb keeps in-frame clones, though not all of them. From that table come the V and J calls and clone size; the DNA was used to work out D and trimming. The sample includes 250,000 or so clones, approximately 85% of them seen just once. The J segment lost 7 bases and the V segment lost 3 bases, leaving 16 bases of the junction unmatched. Germline CDR1 is SNHLY and CDR2 is FYNNEI. The CDR3 totals 18 residues.

Source material: PBMCs or T cells enriched from blood (not recorded which). The chain employs TRBV2 and TRBJ2-3; 10 bases match TRBD1. This TCR derives from a woman aged 50 to 65 who had been exposed to COVID-19. Here the CDR3 reads CASSEQGQGMGFEHTQYF. CDR3 nucleotide sequence: TGTGCCAGCAGTGAGCAGGGACAGGGGATGGGTTTTGAGCATACGCAGTATTTT.